Listed here are 19 T cell receptor beta chains from one sample, sequenced in a study of blood T cell repertoires in COVID-19. Using immunoSEQ multiplex PCR, the repertoire was profiled, and TCRdb retains in-frame clones only, with some absent. The sample lists fewer than 400,000 clones; nearly 90% were seen once. Material for sequencing was PBMCs or T cells enriched from blood (not recorded which). The receptors were gathered from a woman aged 30 to 39 who had recovered from COVID-19.

J is TRBJ1-1 and V is TRBV7-8; a weak D match, TRBD1 (5 bases). Trimming left V 0 bases short and J 5 bases short, with 10 bases between. There are 14 residues in the CDR3. Germline V lookup: CDR1 SGHVS, CDR2 FQNEAQ. CDR3: CASSLAQGGTEAFF. Here the CDR3 DNA reads TGTGCCAGCAGCTTAGCGCAGGGTGGGACTGAAGCTTTCTTT.

CDR3 sequence (DNA): TGTGCCAGCAGAAGACAGAAATCCTACGAGCAGTACTTC. Its protein is CASRRQKSYEQYF. The chain uses TRBV27 and TRBJ2-7, with D perhaps TRBD1 (5 bases). This CDR3 contains 13 residues. Trimming removed 6 bases from V and 1 base from J, with 10 bases in between. The germline CDR1 and CDR2 sequences are MNHEY and SMNVEV (reference sequence).

This chain joins TRBV6-4 and TRBJ1-2, with D uncertain. The CDR3 sequence is 12 residues long. The ends were cut back, 1 base at V and 7 bases at J, with 7 bases in the middle. Germline values: CDR1 MRHNA, CDR2 SNTAGT. Here the CDR3 DNA reads TGTGCCAGCAGTGACTTGCGGGGTGGCTACACCTTC. This encodes CASSDLRGGYTF.

The chain recombines TRBV11-2 with TRBJ2-6; TRBD2 agrees at 8 bases. The germline CDR1 and CDR2 sequences are SGHAT and FQNNGV. The CDR3 has 17 amino acids. Germline trimming cut 3 bases from V and 1 base from J; bases unmatched to any gene: 5. As DNA, the CDR3 is TGTGCCAGCAGCTTTCGGGGGGGCCATTCTGGGGCCAACGTCCTGACTTTC. This codes for CASSFRGGHSGANVLTF.

The chain joins TRBV18 to TRBJ2-1; tentatively, D is TRBD2 (5 bases). V was clipped by 2 bases and J by 6 bases, with 11 bases between them. This CDR3 contains 14 residues. Per the germline V gene, CDR1 is KGHSH and CDR2 is LQKENI. CDR3 loop: CASSPGRGINEQFF. CDR3 sequence (DNA): TGTGCCAGCTCACCAGGGAGAGGTATCAATGAGCAGTTCTTC.

This clone appeared a single time. The rearrangement links TRBV27 to TRBJ2-5; TRBD2 matches at 7 bases. V trimming: 3 bases; J trimming: 3 bases; junction bases outside the gene matches: 7. The CDR3 is made up of 15 amino acids. Germline V lookup: CDR1 MNHEY, CDR2 SMNVEV (reference sequence). CDR3 amino acids: CASSFSGATKETQYF. DNA for the CDR3: TGTGCCAGCAGTTTCAGCGGGGCGACCAAAGAGACCCAGTACTTC.

The gene calls are TRBV6-1 and TRBJ1-5; D is unresolved. Per germline, CDR1 MNHNS and CDR2 SASEGT. V was cut by 3 bases and J by 6 bases, with 6 bases left in between. This CDR3 is built from 12 residues. The CDR3 bases are TGTGCCAGCAGTGAGGGCAGTCAGCCCCAGCATTTT. Translated, it gives CASSEGSQPQHF.

The rearrangement links TRBV28 to TRBJ2-5, with D possibly being TRBD1 (5 bases). Germline V gives CDR1 MDHEN, CDR2 SYDVKM. The CDR3 runs 17 residues. Trimming left V 3 bases short and J 2 bases short, with 19 bases between. CDR3 loop: CASSFSIGARPQETQYF. The CDR3 DNA reads as TGTGCCAGCAGTTTCTCCATAGGGGCTAGACCTCAAGAGACCCAGTACTTC. Based on the CDR3 plus reference TRBV28 and TRBJ2-5, the full variable domain is DVKVTQSSRYLVKRTGEKVFLECVQDMDHENMFWYRQDPGLGLRLIYFSYDVKMKEKGDIPEGYSVSREKKERFSLILESASTNQTSMYLCASSFSIGARPQETQYFGPGTRLLVL.

V and J are TRBV7-3 and TRBJ1-2; weak D call: TRBD1 (5 bases). The CDR3 consists of 14 residues. In germline, CDR1 is SGHTA, CDR2 FQGTGA. Trimming cost V 5 bases and J 4 bases, with 14 bases left between them. For the CDR3, the DNA is TGTGCCAGCAGCCCCGGGGGGTTCGGCTATGGCTACACCTTC. Translation: CASSPGGFGYGYTF.

The V gene is TRBV30, the J gene TRBJ1-2, with 10 bases identical to TRBD1. J was trimmed by 6 bases and V by 7 bases; bases with no gene match: 5. The germline gives CDR1 GTSNPN, CDR2 SVGIG (reference sequence). The CDR3 sequence is 12 residues long. The CDR3 protein is CAFSTGGDGYTF. The CDR3 DNA sequence: TGTGCCTTCTCGACAGGGGGCGATGGCTACACCTTC.

Here the CDR3 DNA reads TGCGCCAGCACAGAGCCGGACAGGGGTAATGAAAAACTGTTTTTT. Protein product: CASTEPDRGNEKLFF. The gene calls are TRBV5-1 and TRBJ1-4, with TRBD1 identical over 9 bases. Germline CDR1 reads SGHRS; CDR2 reads YFSETQ. The J segment lost 4 bases and the V segment lost 6 bases, leaving 7 bases of the junction unmatched. This CDR3 contains 15 residues. The variable domain in full, with the rest retrieved from reference TRBV5-1 and TRBJ1-4, is KAGVTQTPRYLIKTRGQQVTLSCSPISGHRSVSWYQQTPGQGLQFLFEYFSETQRNKGNFPGRFSGRQFSNSRSEMNVSTLELGDSALYLCASTEPDRGNEKLFFGSGTQLSVL.

The chain has TRBV11-2 and TRBJ1-2, with 7 bases that match TRBD1. The J segment lost 8 bases and the V segment lost 4 bases, leaving 13 bases of the junction unmatched. The V gene's germline CDR1 is SGHAT and CDR2 FQNNGV. The CDR3 runs 15 residues. The CDR3 here is CASSSVRDRVDGYTF. CDR3 DNA: TGTGCCAGCAGCTCCGTCCGGGACAGAGTTGACGGCTACACCTTC.

V is TRBV2 and J is TRBJ1-1; D gene ambiguous. Germline CDR1 SNHLY, CDR2 FYNNEI. With 10 bases removed from V and 1 base from J, the gap between germline ends came to 13 bases. This CDR3 is built from 13 residues. CDR3 sequence: CATEVRGNTEAFF. The CDR3 DNA reads as TGTGCCACCGAAGTCCGGGGGAACACTGAAGCTTTCTTT.

The chain recombines TRBV27 with TRBJ2-7; weak D call: TRBD1 (5 bases). Germline values: CDR1 MNHEY, CDR2 SMNVEV (reference sequence). Trimming cost V 0 bases and J 4 bases, with 13 bases left between them. The CDR3 contains 15 residues. CDR3 coding DNA: TGTGCCAGCAGTTTATCGTCCCCCAGGGATTACGAGCAGTACTTC. This translates into CASSLSSPRDYEQYF.

J is TRBJ1-2 and V is TRBV7-8; 8 nucleotides agree with TRBD1. Trimming removed 3 bases from V and 6 bases from J; junction bases left unmatched: 9. CDR1 is SGHVS, CDR2 FQNEAQ, per germline. The length of the CDR3 is 15 residues. The CDR3 spells CASSFNDRGVDGYTF. The CDR3 DNA reads as TGTGCCAGCAGCTTCAATGACAGGGGAGTGGATGGCTACACCTTC.

This clone was picked up one time. V usage is TRBV6-5 and J usage is TRBJ2-7; a weak D match, TRBD1 (6 bases). Germline V CDR1 and CDR2: MNHEY, SVGAGI. V was cut by 2 bases and J by 0 bases, with 11 bases left in between. This CDR3 is built from 15 residues. CDR3 loop: CASSYGKGGSYEQYF. The DNA of the CDR3 is TGTGCCAGCAGTTACGGGAAAGGGGGCTCCTACGAGCAGTACTTC.

The rearrangement links TRBV6-6 to TRBJ2-7, with 7 positions matching TRBD1. The V segment lost 5 bases and the J segment 3 bases; nucleotides outside the gene matches: 10. The CDR3 covers 15 residues. CDR1 and CDR2 (germline): MNHNY, SVGAGI (reference sequence). The DNA for the CDR3 is TGTGCCAGCAGTCAACCCGGGACAGACAGCTACGAGCAGTACTTC. The encoded protein is CASSQPGTDSYEQYF.

This clone was seen more than once but under ten times. The J gene is TRBJ2-2, the V gene TRBV5-1, with D unclear. V was clipped by 0 bases and J by 5 bases, with 5 bases between them. Germline V gene data show CDR1 as SGHRS and CDR2 as YFSETQ. The CDR3 has 13 residues. CDR3 coding DNA: TGCGCCAGCAGCTTGGCAGGAACCGGGGAGCTGTTTTTT. This gives the protein CASSLAGTGELFF.

The chain carries TRBV11-3 and TRBJ2-7, with a possible D match to TRBD2 (6 bases). V was pared by 5 bases and J by 9 bases, with 17 bases between. Germline CDR1 and CDR2: SGHNT and YENEEA. The CDR3 runs 13 residues. The CDR3 here is CASSASGGRMQYF. As DNA, the CDR3 is TGTGCCAGCAGCGCCAGTGGGGGGAGGATGCAGTACTTC.